The T cell receptor beta chain under discussion was sequenced for a study of OX40 agonist ivuxolimab in advanced cancers. Study summary: An agonistic anti-OX40 (CD134) antibody, ivuxolimab, was used to treat the patients. Anti-PD-1, anti-PD-L1 or anti-CTLA-4 therapy given earlier was allowed, and 40% had some.

Study-wide findings and caveats: Specificity for antigen went undetermined in the expanded peripheral T cells.

Worth noting for this clone: Its antigen is unknown.

The length of the CDR3 is 14 residues. Germline V lookup: CDR1 SEHNR, CDR2 FQNEAQ (reference sequence). Trimming cost V 3 bases and J 5 bases; bases outside gene matches: 3. Method: immunoSEQ multiplex PCR; TCRdb's copy keeps in-frame clones and lacks some. The repertoire holds about 110,000 clones, with around 90% as singletons. The starting material was CD4+ or CD8+ T cells sorted from blood, obtained in a trial of the OX40 agonist ivuxolimab. This sequence originates from an adult with an advanced solid tumor such as melanoma, head and neck, liver or kidney cancer. The chain combines TRBV7-9 with TRBJ2-7, with 11 bases fitting TRBD1. The CDR3 spells CASSFRDRGNEQYF. The CDR3 nucleotides are TGTGCCAGCAGCTTCAGGGACAGGGGGAACGAGCAGTACTTC.